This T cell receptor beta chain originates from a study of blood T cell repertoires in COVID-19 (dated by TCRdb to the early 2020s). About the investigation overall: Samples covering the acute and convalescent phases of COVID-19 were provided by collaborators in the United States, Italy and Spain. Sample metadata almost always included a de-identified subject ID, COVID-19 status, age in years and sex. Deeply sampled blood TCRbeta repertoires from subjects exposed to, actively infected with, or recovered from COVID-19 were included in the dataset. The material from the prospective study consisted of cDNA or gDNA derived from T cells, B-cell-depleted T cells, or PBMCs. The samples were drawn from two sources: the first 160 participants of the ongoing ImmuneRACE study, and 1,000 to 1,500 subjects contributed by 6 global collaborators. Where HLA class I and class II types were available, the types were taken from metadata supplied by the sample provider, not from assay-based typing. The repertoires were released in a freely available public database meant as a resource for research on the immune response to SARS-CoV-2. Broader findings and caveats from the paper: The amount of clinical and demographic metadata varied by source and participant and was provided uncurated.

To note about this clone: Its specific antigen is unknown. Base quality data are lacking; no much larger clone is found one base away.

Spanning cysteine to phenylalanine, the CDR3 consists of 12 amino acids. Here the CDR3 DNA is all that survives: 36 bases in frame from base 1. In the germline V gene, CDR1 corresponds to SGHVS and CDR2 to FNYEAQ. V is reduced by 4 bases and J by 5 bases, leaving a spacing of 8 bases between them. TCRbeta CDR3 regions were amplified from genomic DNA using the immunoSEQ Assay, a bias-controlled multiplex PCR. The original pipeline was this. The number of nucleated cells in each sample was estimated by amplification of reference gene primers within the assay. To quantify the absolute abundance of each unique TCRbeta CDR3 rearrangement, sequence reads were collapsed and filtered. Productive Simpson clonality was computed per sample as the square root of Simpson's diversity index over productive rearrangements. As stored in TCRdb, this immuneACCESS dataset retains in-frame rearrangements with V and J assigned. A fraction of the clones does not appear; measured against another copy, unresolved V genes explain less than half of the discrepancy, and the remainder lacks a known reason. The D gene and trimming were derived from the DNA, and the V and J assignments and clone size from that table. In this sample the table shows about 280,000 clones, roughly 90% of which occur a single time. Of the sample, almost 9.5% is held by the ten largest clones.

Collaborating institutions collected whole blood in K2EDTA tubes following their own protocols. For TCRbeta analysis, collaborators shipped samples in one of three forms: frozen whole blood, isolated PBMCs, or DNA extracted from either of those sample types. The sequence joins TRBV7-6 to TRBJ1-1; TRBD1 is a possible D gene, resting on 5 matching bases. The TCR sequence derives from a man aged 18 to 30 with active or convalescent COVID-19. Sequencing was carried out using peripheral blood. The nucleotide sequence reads TGTGCCAGCAGCTCGCAGGGTACTGAAGCTTTCTTT. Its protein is CASSSQGTEAFF.